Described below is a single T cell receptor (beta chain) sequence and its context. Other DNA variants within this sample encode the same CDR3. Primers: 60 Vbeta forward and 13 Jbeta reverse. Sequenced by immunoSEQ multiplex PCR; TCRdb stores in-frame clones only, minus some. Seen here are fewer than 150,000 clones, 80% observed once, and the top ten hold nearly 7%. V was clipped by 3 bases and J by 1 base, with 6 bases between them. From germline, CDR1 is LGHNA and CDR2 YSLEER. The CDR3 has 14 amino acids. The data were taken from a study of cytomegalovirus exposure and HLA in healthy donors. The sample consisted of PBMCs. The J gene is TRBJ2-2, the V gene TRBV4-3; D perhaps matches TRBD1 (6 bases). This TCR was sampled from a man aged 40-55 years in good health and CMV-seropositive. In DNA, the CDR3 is TGCGCCAGCAGCCAGGACAGGAACACCGGGGAGCTGTTTTTT. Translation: CASSQDRNTGELFF.